The clone carrying this T cell receptor beta chain was seen a few times. Its antigen remains unidentified. Construction of the TCRbeta library involved unique molecular identifiers. MiXCR was run by TCRdb on the PCR reads, yielding one entry per CDR3 protein. The table includes fewer than 550,000 distinct CDR3 sequences, 11% detected once. These data originate in a study of T-cell reconstitution after alpha-beta-depleted transplantation in children. Study outcomes and limitations: Most T-cell counts and diversity one year after the transplant came from T cells that were newly produced. Reportedly, only several hundred clones from non-depleted graft cells drove alpha-beta T-cell counts at about two months.

The germline V and J ends were trimmed by 1 base and 5 bases, with 9 bases remaining between them. This CDR3 has 14 amino acids. Germline V lookup: CDR1 SGHTA, CDR2 FQGNSA. Sequenced material: PBMCs, mostly from graft donor cells, taken 180 days after TCRalphabeta/CD19-depleted stem cell transplant. The sequence derives from a female patient aged 2 to 10 who had a stem cell transplant for aplastic anemia, so the T cells may come from the graft donor. The J gene is TRBJ2-1, the V gene TRBV7-2; the D is unclear. CDR3 protein: CASSLVGMDNEQFF. The CDR3 DNA sequence: TGTGCCAGCAGCTTAGTCGGAATGGACAATGAGCAGTTCTTC.